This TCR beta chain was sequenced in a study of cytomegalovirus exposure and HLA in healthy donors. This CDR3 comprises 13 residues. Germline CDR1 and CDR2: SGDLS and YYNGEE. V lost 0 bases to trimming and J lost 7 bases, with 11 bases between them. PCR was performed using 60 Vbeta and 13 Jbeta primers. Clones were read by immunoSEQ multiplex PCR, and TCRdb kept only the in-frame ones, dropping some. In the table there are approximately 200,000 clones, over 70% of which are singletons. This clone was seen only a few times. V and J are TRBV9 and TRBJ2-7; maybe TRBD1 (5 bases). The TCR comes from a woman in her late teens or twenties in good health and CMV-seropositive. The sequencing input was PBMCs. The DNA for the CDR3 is TGTGCCAGCAGCGTAGCTGACAGCTCGGAGCAGTACTTC. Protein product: CASSVADSSEQYF.